These 23 T cell receptor beta chains were all obtained from the same sample, sequenced in a study of response to subunit inactivated influenza vaccine. TCRdb redid the calling of the RT-PCR reads with MiXCR, one entry per CDR3 protein. Of some 520,000 distinct CDR3 sequences listed, approximately 16% are singletons. Sequenced here: CD4+ T cells sorted from PBMCs, sampled 23 months after vaccination. The receptors stem from a man aged 50-75 years who received an inactivated influenza vaccine.

This clonotype has a handful of counts. The chain carries TRBV5-1 and TRBJ2-1; unclear D gene. The CDR3 contains 16 residues. V lost 4 bases and J lost 2, with 16 bases in between. Per the germline V gene, CDR1 is SGHRS and CDR2 is YFSETQ. CDR3 residues: CASSPPTTTAYNEQFF. CDR3 DNA sequence: TGCGCCAGCAGCCCCCCCACCACGACTGCCTACAATGAGCAGTTCTTC.

In this sample, this clonotype turned up a few times. The chain uses TRBV5-1 and TRBJ2-3, with D possibly being TRBD1 or TRBD2 (5 bases each). Germline assignment: CDR1 SGHRS and CDR2 YFSETQ. Trimming shortened V by 3 bases and J by 4 bases, and 15 bases separated the two germline ends. CDR3 length equals 15 residues. CDR3 sequence reads: CASSSDGAWSDTQYF. Here the CDR3 DNA reads TGCGCCAGCAGCTCTGACGGGGCCTGGTCAGATACGCAGTATTTT.

This clonotype was observed a few times. V and J are TRBV6-5 and TRBJ2-3; no clear D. Trimming took off 7 bases at V and 2 bases at J, with 10 bases between the two ends. The CDR3 spans 13 residues. Germline lookup yields CDR1 MNHEY and CDR2 SVGAGI. CDR3 in amino acids: CASITAYTDTQYF. The CDR3 DNA sequence: TGTGCCAGCATTACGGCCTACACAGATACGCAGTATTTT.

The chain employs TRBV7-2 and TRBJ2-2; possible D gene TRBD2, 6 bases. Germline CDR1 is SGHTA and CDR2 is FQGNSA. This CDR3 region has 14 residues. The V end lost 7 bases, the J end lost 1 base, and 10 bases lay between the germline ends. In nucleotides, the CDR3 is TGTGCCAGCACTGTGCGGGGGAACACCGGGGAGCTGTTTTTT. Residues: CASTVRGNTGELFF.

The chain is built from TRBV2 and TRBJ2-3; D is possibly TRBD2 (5 bases). The V end was cut by 3 bases, the J end by 2 bases, with 12 bases between. CDR3 size: 15 residues. Germline loops: CDR1 SNHLY, CDR2 FYNNEI. The CDR3 reads CASSDAVALTDTQYF. The CDR3 nucleotides are TGTGCCAGCAGTGACGCGGTAGCGCTCACAGATACGCAGTATTTT.

A note on this clonotype: This may be a read error: a much more frequent sequence differs by one nucleotide. This sequence joins TRBV9 and TRBJ2-1; TRBD2 is a possible D gene (6 bases). This CDR3 spans 14 amino acids. The V gene lost 4 bases and the J gene lost 8 bases, with 16 bases spanning the gap. Germline loops: CDR1 SGDLS, CDR2 YYNGEE. CDR3 sequence reads: CASSLTGVVHEQFF. The CDR3 nucleotides read TGTGCCAGCAGCCTTACGGGAGTCGTCCATGAGCAGTTCTTC. Using reference TRBV9 and TRBJ2-1 for the parts outside the CDR3, the full variable domain is DSGVTQTPKHLITATGQRVTLRCSPRSGDLSVYWYQQSLDQGLQFLIQYYNGEERAKGNILERFSAQQFPDLHSELNLSSLELGDSALYFCASSLTGVVHEQFFGPGTRLTVL.

This clonotype was seen more than once but under ten times. The CDR3 nucleotides read TGCAGCGGCAAAACAGGGTTTTCGGGAAACATTCAGTACTTC. Translating gives CSGKTGFSGNIQYF. The genes are TRBV29-1 and TRBJ2-4; TRBD1 might be the D (6 bases). The ends were cut back, 7 bases at V and 6 bases at J, with 19 bases in the middle. Germline V gives CDR1 SQVTM, CDR2 ANQGSEA. The CDR3 is 14 amino acids.

This clonotype was detected ten times or more. This sequence joins TRBV7-8 and TRBJ2-3, with D uncertain. The germline V gene has CDR1 SGHVS and CDR2 FQNEAQ. Trimming cost V 2 bases and J 7 bases, with 7 bases left between them. The CDR3 runs to 12 residues. DNA of the CDR3: TGTGCCAGCAGCTTAAAATCGTATACGCAGTATTTT. Translation: CASSLKSYTQYF.

The genes are TRBV18 and TRBJ1-1; D remains unclear. V was shortened by 2 bases and J by 5 bases, with 6 bases between the two germline ends. This CDR3 is built from 12 residues. Germline CDR1 KGHSH, CDR2 LQKENI. The CDR3 sequence is CASSPGPTEAFF. The CDR3 DNA reads TGTGCCAGCTCACCAGGGCCAACTGAAGCTTTCTTT.

In this sample, this clonotype turned up a few times. The chain joins TRBV5-1 to TRBJ1-1; D unclear. CDR3 length equals 15 residues. V lost 0 bases and J lost 0, with 9 bases in between. Looked up from germline, CDR1 is SGHRS and CDR2 is YFSETQ. Here the CDR3 reads CASSLAGILNTEAFF. CDR3 coding DNA: TGCGCCAGCAGCTTGGCCGGGATACTGAACACTGAAGCTTTCTTT.

This clonotype was counted a few times. The CDR3 spells CASSLTQHSGNTIYF. The CDR3 nucleotides read TGTGCCAGCAGTTTAACGCAACACTCTGGAAACACCATATATTTT. The rearrangement uses TRBV28 and TRBJ1-3; D remains unclear. The V end was cut by 2 bases, the J end by 0 bases, with 8 bases between. Germline CDR1 MDHEN, CDR2 SYDVKM. The CDR3 has 15 residues.

There are a few counts of this clonotype. This sequence joins TRBV12-3 or TRBV12-4 and TRBJ1-5, with a tentative D call TRBD1 (5 bases). CDR3 length: 14 residues. Trimming shortened V by 6 bases and J by 7 bases, and 16 bases separated the two germline ends. The CDR3 sequence is CASRLGRGGQPQHF. CDR3 sequence (DNA): TGTGCCAGCAGGCTCGGGAGGGGCGGCCAGCCCCAGCATTTT.

There are a few counts of this clonotype. The chain uses TRBV9 and TRBJ2-1; TRBD1 aligns across 7 bases. The germline gives CDR1 SGDLS, CDR2 YYNGEE. This CDR3 spans 15 amino acids. V gave up 4 bases and J gave up 4 bases; unmatched junction bases: 8. CDR3 DNA: TGTGCCAGCAGCCCCCCGGGGACAGCTTACAATGAGCAGTTCTTC. Translated, it gives CASSPPGTAYNEQFF.

CDR3 protein: CASSLGLQGTKNIQYF. The CDR3 DNA sequence: TGTGCCAGCAGTTTAGGGCTCCAGGGGACCAAAAACATTCAGTACTTC. V gene TRBV12-3 or TRBV12-4 combines with J gene TRBJ2-4; possible D gene TRBD1, 6 bases. CDR3 length equals 16 residues. Trimming stripped 1 base from V and 2 bases from J, with 12 bases between.

There are many counts of this clonotype. V and J are TRBV12-3 or TRBV12-4 and TRBJ2-5; weak D call: TRBD2 (6 bases). This CDR3 contains 13 residues. Trimming pared 6 bases from V and 4 bases from J, leaving 12 bases between. The CDR3, as DNA: TGTGCCAGCAGCCTAGCGAGAGCAGAGACCCAGTACTTC. Amino acids: CASSLARAETQYF.

This clonotype was counted only a few times. The V call is TRBV5-1, the J call TRBJ2-1, with 7 bases lining up with TRBD2. In germline, CDR1 is SGHRS, CDR2 YFSETQ. The length of the CDR3 is 17 residues. V trimming: 1 base; J trimming: 3 bases; junction bases outside the gene matches: 10. The CDR3 DNA reads as TGCGCCAGCAGCTTGCAAGCGGCGGGAGCGGTCTACAATGAGCAGTTCTTC. Its translation: CASSLQAAGAVYNEQFF.

The DNA of the CDR3 is TGTGCCAGCAGCTTACCAGGACAGGGACAAGAGACCCAGTACTTC. This encodes CASSLPGQGQETQYF. The chain combines TRBV7-6 with TRBJ2-5, with TRBD1 identical over 8 bases. The germline CDR1 and CDR2 sequences are SGHVS and FNYEAQ. The CDR3 spans 15 residues. Trimming at V came to 2 bases and at J to 2 bases, leaving 4 bases not matched to a gene.

This clonotype has a count of ten or more. This rearrangement joins TRBV5-1 to TRBJ2-3, with D unclear. This CDR3 contains 13 residues. V dropped 6 bases and J dropped 0 bases, with 8 bases sitting between them. Germline assignment: CDR1 SGHRS and CDR2 YFSETQ. The CDR3 is CASTLISTDTQYF. The CDR3 DNA reads TGCGCCAGCACCTTAATTAGCACAGATACGCAGTATTTT.

V gene TRBV12-3 or TRBV12-4 combines with J gene TRBJ2-7; TRBD1 might be the D (6 bases). V was shortened by 5 bases and J by 3 bases, with 14 bases between the two germline ends. This CDR3 comprises 14 residues. In DNA form, the CDR3 reads TGTGCCAGCAGTCAACAGGGACCCGGCTACGAGCAGTACTTC. This gives the protein CASSQQGPGYEQYF.

This clonotype has ten or more counts. This rearrangement joins TRBV27 to TRBJ2-1; the match to TRBD2 covers 11 bases. V gave up 6 bases and J gave up 8 bases; unmatched junction bases: 12. The CDR3 is 16 amino acids. Per germline, CDR1 MNHEY and CDR2 SMNVEV (reference sequence). The CDR3 spells CASSTTSGANVYEQFF. CDR3 bases: TGTGCCAGCAGCACGACTAGCGGGGCCAATGTGTATGAGCAGTTCTTC.

The chain joins TRBV20-1 to TRBJ2-4, with D perhaps matching TRBD2 (6 bases). Germline CDR1 and CDR2: DFQATT and SNEGSKA (reference sequence). The CDR3 contains 12 residues. This chain's CDR3 is CRSGGSKNIQYF. Here the CDR3 DNA reads TGCAGGTCTGGGGGGTCCAAAAACATTCAGTACTTC.

A few counts support this clonotype. V and J are TRBV5-8 and TRBJ1-2, with D perhaps TRBD1 (6 bases). The CDR3 contains 15 residues. Germline-derived CDR1 and CDR2 are SGHTS and YDEGEE. V lost 2 bases and J 1 base, leaving 12 bases between the germline ends. The CDR3 bases are TGTGCCAGCAGCTTTCCGGGGGGCAATAACTATGGCTACACCTTC. The encoded protein is CASSFPGGNNYGYTF.

This clonotype has more than one count but fewer than ten. The chain uses TRBV7-9 and TRBJ2-1; D gene uncertain. The germline gives CDR1 SEHNR, CDR2 FQNEAQ (reference sequence). The CDR3 length is 10 residues. V lost 5 bases to trimming and J lost 10 bases, with 6 bases between them. Written as DNA, the CDR3 is TGTGCCAGCAGCCAGACCGAGCAGTTCTTC. Translating it yields CASSQTEQFF. Supplemented by reference TRBV7-9 and TRBJ2-1, the full variable domain reads DTGVSQNPRHKITKRGQNVTFRCDPISEHNRLYWYRQTLGQGPEFLTYFQNEAQLEKSRLLSDRFSAERPKGSFSTLEIQRTEQGDSAMYLCASSQTEQFFGPGTRLTVL.